The rows below give T cell receptor beta chains drawn from one sample of a study of blood T cells in healthy people across ages. TCRdb re-analysed the 5' RACE reads in MiXCR, keeping a single row per CDR3 protein. The sample yields hundreds of thousands of distinct CDR3 sequences, 56% seen once. The sequencing input was blood. The receptor set was obtained from a man between 35 and 55 years old in good health. Both conserved end residues are part of each CDR3. Each record gives: V gene, J gene, CDR3 protein.

V gene: TRBV29-1
J gene: TRBJ2-7
CDR3 protein: CSGGRAGGNEQYF

V gene: TRBV12-3/TRBV12-4
J gene: TRBJ2-7
CDR3 protein: CASSLAGGTHQLLTYEQYF

V gene: TRBV6-4
J gene: TRBJ1-2
CDR3 protein: CASSPSDGYYGYTF

V gene: TRBV5-6
J gene: TRBJ1-4
CDR3 protein: CASSLVGGVEEKLFF

V gene: TRBV28
J gene: TRBJ2-3
CDR3 protein: CASSFLQGGTDTQYF

V gene: TRBV12-3/TRBV12-4
J gene: TRBJ2-7
CDR3 protein: CASSLRGGAYEQYF

V gene: TRBV6-5
J gene: TRBJ2-3
CDR3 protein: CASSQPVGVGTDTQYF

V gene: TRBV29-1
J gene: TRBJ2-7
CDR3 protein: CSVQEPPYEQYF

V gene: TRBV4-3
J gene: TRBJ2-3
CDR3 protein: CASSRDGVGGTDTQYF

V gene: TRBV14
J gene: TRBJ2-5
CDR3 protein: CASSQDYRQQETQYF

V gene: TRBV15
J gene: TRBJ1-4
CDR3 protein: CATSSPRGQREEKLFF

V gene: TRBV25-1
J gene: TRBJ2-6
CDR3 protein: CASSDRGTGARSGANVPTF

V gene: TRBV12-3/TRBV12-4
J gene: TRBJ1-6
CDR3 protein: CASHRGSNSPLHF

V gene: TRBV3-1
J gene: TRBJ1-4
CDR3 protein: CASSPTPRATNEKLFF

V gene: TRBV20-1
J gene: TRBJ2-5
CDR3 protein: CSASPVIGFNNEQYF

V gene: TRBV20-1
J gene: TRBJ2-7
CDR3 protein: CSARTASSYEQYF

V gene: TRBV29-1
J gene: TRBJ2-3
CDR3 protein: CSVEDPRHSGSPDTQYF

V gene: TRBV7-2
J gene: TRBJ2-1
CDR3 protein: CASSTDQGTYNEQFF